The 23 T cell receptor beta chains below come from one sample, sequenced in a study of a mutant IDH1 vaccine in newly diagnosed glioma (dated by TCRdb to the early 2020s). Receptors were amplified or captured by the immunoSEQ multiplex PCR assay. In TCRdb, the immuneACCESS table is reduced to in-frame sequences with V and J assigned. These tables do not hold every clone; where another copy was compared, an unresolved V gene accounts for under half, and the others remain unexplained. The sample table contains tens of thousands of clones; only one count was recorded for more than 80% of them. Around 3.5% of the sample comes from the top ten. Their cognate antigens are unknown. This sample's time point label indicates: week 11, during vaccination. Each vaccine dose, consisting of 300 ug of a 20-mer mutant IDH1 peptide in Montanide, was administered subcutaneously with topical imiquimod. The material was PBMCs, obtained from a glioma patient whose treatment included an IDH1 peptide vaccine. Receptors originate from a man younger than 45 with glioma.

J is TRBJ1-2 and V is TRBV30; D is uncertain. This CDR3 contains 13 residues. V dropped 3 bases and J dropped 7 bases, with 15 bases sitting between them. CDR1 and CDR2 from the germline V gene are GTSNPN and SVGIG (reference sequence). The CDR3 region has the DNA TGTGCCTGGAGCCCTACCCGGATAGGTGGCTACACCTTC. It is translated as CAWSPTRIGGYTF.

The chain combines TRBV9 with TRBJ1-2; unclear D gene. The CDR3 extends over 14 amino acids. CDR1 is SGDLS and CDR2 is YYNGEE in the germline V gene. V lost 0 bases, J lost 6 bases, and 12 bases lay in between. CDR3 sequence (DNA): TGTGCCAGCAGCGTAGGGCAGACCGCCGATGGCTACACCTTC. Translated: CASSVGQTADGYTF.

The genes are TRBV7-9 and TRBJ2-3, with a possible D match to TRBD2 (6 bases). There are 14 residues in the CDR3. Germline assignment: CDR1 SEHNR and CDR2 FQNEAQ (reference sequence). Trimming pared 3 bases from V and 2 bases from J, leaving 9 bases between. The CDR3 reads CASSFGGTTDTQYF. DNA of the CDR3: TGTGCCAGCAGCTTCGGCGGGACCACAGATACGCAGTATTTT. Full variable domain (outside the CDR3, taken from reference TRBV7-9 and TRBJ2-3): DTGVSQNPRHKITKRGQNVTFRCDPISEHNRLYWYRQTLGQGPEFLTYFQNEAQLEKSRLLSDRFSAERPKGSFSTLEIQRTEQGDSAMYLCASSFGGTTDTQYFGPGTRLTVL.

The rearrangement uses TRBV5-6 and TRBJ2-2; perhaps TRBD2 as D (5 bases). The ends were cut back, 4 bases at V and 2 bases at J, with 15 bases in the middle. This CDR3 comprises 16 residues. From germline, CDR1 is SGHDT and CDR2 YYEEEE. The DNA of the CDR3 is TGTGCCAGCAGCCCTGACCGGGGTAGAAACACCGGGGAGCTGTTTTTT. This encodes CASSPDRGRNTGELFF.

The table lists this clone with a count of one. The V and J genes are TRBV19 and TRBJ2-3, with TRBD1 identical over 7 bases. This CDR3 spans 13 amino acids. Germline values: CDR1 LNHDA, CDR2 SQIVND (reference sequence). V shed 1 base, J shed 9 bases, and the junction held 4 bases outside the gene matches. CDR3: CASSIGQGVTQYF. CDR3 coding DNA: TGTGCCAGTAGTATAGGTCAGGGGGTAACGCAGTATTTT.

The J gene is TRBJ2-4, the V gene TRBV2, with D unclear. CDR1 is SNHLY, CDR2 FYNNEI, per germline. The V and J ends lost 6 bases and 5 bases respectively, with 17 bases between them. The CDR3 totals 15 residues. The CDR3 is CASSSSGHNQNIQYF. CDR3 nucleotide sequence: TGTGCCAGCAGCAGTTCGGGTCACAACCAAAACATTCAGTACTTC.

The chain carries TRBV5-6 and TRBJ2-7, with a possible D match to TRBD2 (6 bases). Trimming left V 4 bases short and J 7 bases short, with 12 bases between. This CDR3 is 12 amino acids long. Germline assignment: CDR1 SGHDT and CDR2 YYEEEE. CDR3 DNA: TGTGCCAGCAGCCTATCGGGGGTTGAGCAGTACTTC. Encoded protein: CASSLSGVEQYF. Drawing the rest from reference TRBV5-6 and TRBJ2-7, the complete variable domain is DAGVTQSPTHLIKTRGQQVTLRCSPKSGHDTVSWYQQALGQGPQFIFQYYEEEERQRGNFPDRFSGHQFPNYSSELNVNALLLGDSALYLCASSLSGVEQYFGPGTRLTVT.

J is TRBJ2-7 and V is TRBV27; a possible D gene is TRBD2 (6 bases). The CDR3 is made up of 15 amino acids. Germline lookup yields CDR1 MNHEY and CDR2 SMNVEV (reference sequence). V dropped 6 bases and J dropped 3 bases, with 18 bases sitting between them. Here the CDR3 reads CASSLIPGLNYEQYF. For the CDR3, the DNA is TGTGCCAGCAGCCTAATTCCGGGACTCAACTACGAGCAGTACTTC.

This clone came up a few times. The chain joins TRBV30 to TRBJ1-5; no reliable D call. CDR1 and CDR2 (germline): GTSNPN, SVGIG (reference sequence). There are 14 residues in the CDR3. The V end was cut by 0 bases, the J end by 5 bases, with 11 bases between. This CDR3 reads CAWSVGRTYQPQHF. For the CDR3, the DNA is TGTGCCTGGAGTGTAGGCAGGACTTATCAGCCCCAGCATTTT. Full variable domain (rest looked up from reference TRBV30 and TRBJ1-5): SQTIHQWPATLVQPVGSPLSLECTVEGTSNPNLYWYRQAAGRGLQLLFYSVGIGQISSEVPQNLSASRPQDRQFILSSKKLLLSDSGFYLCAWSVGRTYQPQHFGDGTRLSIL.

The chain combines TRBV4-3 with TRBJ2-5, with 8 bases fitting TRBD1. The closer fit of TRBJ2-7 to the DNA end suggests the J call may be wrong. This CDR3 is 17 amino acids long. Germline CDR1 reads LGHNA; CDR2 reads YSLEER. The CDR3 spells CASSQEPQGALSYEQYF. DNA of the CDR3: TGCGCCAGCAGCCAAGAACCTCAGGGGGCCCTCTCCTACGAGCAGTACTTC.

This chain joins TRBV30 and TRBJ1-3, with D possibly matching TRBD1 (6 bases). The CDR3 is 14 residues long. CDR1 and CDR2 from the germline V gene are GTSNPN and SVGIG (reference sequence). V lost 1 base and J 0 bases, leaving 7 bases between the germline ends. CDR3 amino acids: CAWSGQVSGNTIYF. CDR3 nucleotide sequence: TGTGCCTGGAGTGGACAGGTCTCTGGAAACACCATATATTTT.

This sequence joins TRBV7-9 and TRBJ2-5; D may match TRBD1 or TRBD2 (6 bases each). This CDR3 spans 14 amino acids. Germline-derived CDR1 and CDR2 are SEHNR and FQNEAQ (reference sequence). V was cut by 3 bases and J by 4 bases, with 12 bases left in between. The CDR3 here is CASSFSGARETQYF. The CDR3 bases are TGTGCCAGCAGCTTCTCGGGGGCTAGAGAGACCCAGTACTTC.

The rearrangement links TRBV14 to TRBJ2-7, with 9 bases identical to TRBD1. V gave up 4 bases and J gave up 6 bases; unmatched junction bases: 7. CDR3 length: 14 residues. Looked up from germline, CDR1 is SGHDN and CDR2 is FVKESK. The CDR3 DNA follows: TGTGCCAGCAGCCCGCGGACAGGGGATGGCGAGCAGTACTTC. This gives the protein CASSPRTGDGEQYF.

The chain links TRBV4-2 to TRBJ2-5, with TRBD2 matching over 10 bases. Germline values: CDR1 LGHNA, CDR2 YNFKEQ. V shed 2 bases, J shed 5 bases, and the junction held 8 bases outside the gene matches. CDR3 length: 16 residues. CDR3 DNA sequence: TGTGCCAGCAGCCAAAGGGCTAGCGGGAGTCTTGAGACCCAGTACTTC. It is translated as CASSQRASGSLETQYF.

The genes are TRBV10-3 and TRBJ2-1; 8 nucleotides match TRBD1. The CDR3 sequence is 15 residues long. Per the germline V gene, CDR1 is ENHRY and CDR2 is SYGVKD. V lost 2 bases, J lost 10 bases, and 10 bases stayed unmatched. The CDR3 DNA follows: TGTGCCATCAGTGAGCCTCGGACAGGGTTCCGCGAGCAGTTCTTC. It translates to CAISEPRTGFREQFF.

The V call is TRBV7-9, the J call TRBJ2-1, with 10 bases matching TRBD2. CDR1 is SEHNR, CDR2 FQNEAQ, per germline (reference sequence). This CDR3 is 16 amino acids long. With 5 bases clipped from V and 14 bases from J, the junction kept 18 bases outside the gene matches. The CDR3 region has the DNA TGTGCCAGCAGCCCACCGTTCCCGCTAGCGGGAGCCGAGGAGTTCTTC. This translates into CASSPPFPLAGAEEFF.

The J gene is TRBJ1-1, the V gene TRBV5-1; D gene ambiguous. The CDR3 has 14 amino acids. Trimming took off 2 bases at V and 4 bases at J, with 12 bases between the two ends. The germline V gene has CDR1 SGHRS and CDR2 YFSETQ. CDR3 residues: CASSFGRAGTEAFF. The CDR3 DNA reads TGCGCCAGCAGCTTTGGGAGGGCAGGCACTGAAGCTTTCTTT.

The gene calls are TRBV7-9 and TRBJ2-3, with D unresolved. The V end was cut by 5 bases, the J end by 2 bases, with 5 bases between. This CDR3 is 12 amino acids long. Germline CDR1 is SEHNR and CDR2 is FQNEAQ (reference sequence). CDR3 sequence (DNA): TGTGCCAGCAGCCGACTCACAGATACGCAGTATTTT. Translating gives CASSRLTDTQYF.

This chain connects TRBV12-5 to TRBJ1-5, with D maybe TRBD1 (5 bases). V was shortened by 7 bases and J by 4 bases, with 14 bases between the two germline ends. The germline gives CDR1 LGHNT, CDR2 FRNRAP. This CDR3 has 14 amino acids. CDR3 sequence (DNA): TGTGCTAGTGCCCAGACGGGGGAAAATCAGCCCCAGCATTTT. Protein: CASAQTGENQPQHF.

This clone was detected a few times. The CDR3 reads CAWSVLGNGEAFF. The CDR3, as DNA: TGTGCCTGGAGTGTTCTGGGGAATGGTGAAGCTTTCTTT. The gene calls are TRBV30 and TRBJ1-1; D is undetermined. The V end was cut by 0 bases, the J end by 7 bases, with 12 bases between. The CDR3 sequence is 13 residues long. Germline V gene sequence: CDR1 GTSNPN, CDR2 SVGIG (reference sequence).

The gene calls are TRBV6-1 and TRBJ2-7; no reliable D call. CDR1 MNHNS and CDR2 SASEGT come from the germline V gene. Trimming removed 5 bases from V and 5 bases from J, with 13 bases in between. The CDR3 spans 13 residues. CDR3 sequence reads: CASSRPQSNEQYF. In DNA form, the CDR3 reads TGTGCCAGCAGTAGGCCTCAGAGTAACGAGCAGTACTTC.

In its sample, this clone was seen a few times. In DNA, the CDR3 is TGTGCCAGCAGTTACTCCGAGGGGGATCAGCCCCAGCATTTT. This sequence encodes CASSYSEGDQPQHF. The rearrangement uses TRBV6-6 and TRBJ1-5, with TRBD1 as a possible D gene (6 bases). This CDR3 is 14 amino acids long. V lost 0 bases to trimming and J lost 5 bases, with 8 bases between them. CDR1 is MNHNY, CDR2 SVGAGI, per germline (reference sequence).

This chain joins TRBV10-2 and TRBJ1-3, with D unclear. Germline V CDR1 and CDR2: WSHSY, SAAADI. With 2 bases removed from V and 2 bases from J, the gap between germline ends came to 4 bases. This CDR3 region has 13 residues. CDR3 amino acids: CASSELAGNTIYF. CDR3 sequence (DNA): TGCGCCAGCAGTGAGCTAGCTGGAAACACCATATATTTT.